This is a list of T cell receptor beta chains from one sample in a study of patients and donors after allogeneic stem cell transplantation. TCRdb redid the calling of the RT-PCR reads with MiXCR, one entry per CDR3 protein. This sample yields about 150,000 distinct CDR3 sequences, of which approximately 24% are seen a single time; approximately 26% belongs to the top ten. The source material was blood, either unsorted or a sorted T cell fraction (not recorded which). The receptors shown here come from a human donor who was either an allogeneic HSCT recipient or a stem cell or donor lymphocyte infusion donor (not recorded which). It is not recorded whose cells these are; they may come from a transplant donor. Both conserved end residues are part of each CDR3. D genes are given only for firm matches. Only part of the rows carry a size: once, few, many, or a class if the clone is expanded.

V gene	J gene	D gene	clone size	CDR3 DNA	CDR3 protein
TRBV7-9	TRBJ2-1	NA	NA	TGTGCCAGCAGCTTGATAAAGGGGCCCTGGGATGAGCAGTTCTTC	CASSLIKGPWDEQFF
TRBV5-1	TRBJ2-7	TRBD2	once	TGCGCCAGCAGCTCAGCGGGGTTATGGTACGAGCAGTACTTC	CASSSAGLWYEQYF
TRBV25-1	TRBJ2-7	TRBD1	NA	TGTGCCAGCAGTGAATTTGGGACAGCCTACGAGCAGTACTTC	CASSEFGTAYEQYF
TRBV9	TRBJ1-5	NA	many	TGTGCCAGCAGCGTAGGTGGTGGCAATCAGCCCCAGCATTTT	CASSVGGGNQPQHF
TRBV12-3/TRBV12-4	TRBJ2-3	TRBD2	NA	TGTGCCAGCAGTCAATCCGGGGGGGGAGATACGCAGTATTTT	CASSQSGGGDTQYF
TRBV20-1	TRBJ2-2	TRBD2	few	TGCAGTGCGTCACTAGCGGGCCCAACCGGGGAGCTGTTTTTT	CSASLAGPTGELFF
TRBV5-1	TRBJ1-1	NA	many	TGCGCCAGCAGCTTGGCCGTGTCCAGCAACACTGAAGCTTTCTTT	CASSLAVSSNTEAFF
TRBV20-1	TRBJ2-7	NA	NA	TGCAGTGCGACCAGGGGTTCCTACGAGCAGTACTTC	CSATRGSYEQYF
TRBV25-1	TRBJ2-7	NA	NA	TGTGCCAGCAGTGAATACCCCAGATCCGAGCAGTACTTC	CASSEYPRSEQYF
TRBV7-8	TRBJ1-5	NA	few	TGTGCCAGCAGCTCCCCTACCGGGTCCCCCTTTAGCAATCAGCCCCAGCATTTT	CASSSPTGSPFSNQPQHF
TRBV29-1	TRBJ2-7	NA	NA	TGCAGCGTTGGGATCTCCTACGAGCAGTACTTC	CSVGISYEQYF
TRBV5-1	TRBJ2-2	TRBD1	NA	TGCGCCAGCAGCTCCTCATTACAGGGGGCCGGGGAGCTGTTTTTT	CASSSSLQGAGELFF
TRBV12-3/TRBV12-4	TRBJ1-6	NA	NA	TGTGCCAGCAGTCCCCAGACAAGCTCCTATAATTCACCCCTCCACTTT	CASSPQTSSYNSPLHF
TRBV20-1	TRBJ1-5	NA	NA	TGCAGTGCTAGAGACCCGGGATACAACAATCAGCCCCAGCATTTT	CSARDPGYNNQPQHF
TRBV20-1	TRBJ2-3	TRBD1	once	TGCAGTGCTAGAATCAGGGGGCAGGTAGATACGCAGTATTTT	CSARIRGQVDTQYF
TRBV29-1	TRBJ2-1	TRBD1	few	TGCAGCGTGGCCGGGACAGTCATCAATGAGCAGTTCTTC	CSVAGTVINEQFF
TRBV7-6	TRBJ2-4	NA	NA	TGTGCCAGCAGCTTAGGGGCATTAGATAACATTCAGTACTTC	CASSLGALDNIQYF
TRBV25-1	TRBJ1-2	NA	few	TGTGCCAGCAGTGAATATATAGATCTTGGCTACACCTTC	CASSEYIDLGYTF
TRBV7-9	TRBJ1-3	TRBD1	few	TGTGCCAGCAGCTTCGACAGGGCCCTCGGAAACACCATATATTTT	CASSFDRALGNTIYF
TRBV27	TRBJ1-1	NA	NA	TGTGCCAGCAGGGGATACAGGGTGGACACTGAAGCTTTCTTT	CASRGYRVDTEAFF
TRBV30	TRBJ1-1	TRBD1	few	TGTGCCTGGAGTGTCCCGGGACAGCTGAACACTGAAGCTTTCTTT	CAWSVPGQLNTEAFF
TRBV20-1	TRBJ2-1	TRBD2	NA	TGCAGTGCTAGAGAGGGGGCTAGCGGGAGAGTTTTCGATGAGCAGTTCTTC	CSAREGASGRVFDEQFF
TRBV24-1	TRBJ1-2	NA	NA	TGTGCCACCAGTGCGGGAGGAGGCTACACCTTC	CATSAGGGYTF
TRBV12-3/TRBV12-4	TRBJ1-6	NA	few	TGTGCCAGCAGTTTGCAGGTCTATAATTCACCCCTCCACTTT	CASSLQVYNSPLHF
TRBV7-8	TRBJ1-4	NA	NA	TGTGCCAGCAGCCCTAAACGGCCCCCGGTGGGGAATGAAAAACTGTTTTTT	CASSPKRPPVGNEKLFF
TRBV12-3/TRBV12-4	TRBJ1-5	TRBD1	few	TGTGCCAGCAGTAAGGACAGGGACGGCAATCAGCCCCAGCATTTT	CASSKDRDGNQPQHF
TRBV20-1	TRBJ2-1	NA	NA	TGCAGTGCTAGAGATGGCTGGGAAGAGCAGTTCTTC	CSARDGWEEQFF
TRBV27	TRBJ2-5	NA	NA	TGTGCCAGCAGCGATTGGGCGAAGACCCAGTACTTC	CASSDWAKTQYF
TRBV7-9	TRBJ2-3	NA	NA	TGTGCCAGCAGCTTAGTCAGGACTAGCACAGATACGCAGTATTTT	CASSLVRTSTDTQYF
TRBV4-3	TRBJ1-5	NA	few	TGCGCCAGCAGCCAAGATCTTGAGGGGATTGGCAATCAGCCCCAGCATTTT	CASSQDLEGIGNQPQHF
TRBV12-3/TRBV12-4	TRBJ1-1	TRBD1	NA	TGTGCCAGCGACGGGACAGGGGACACTGAAGCTTTCTTT	CASDGTGDTEAFF
TRBV29-1	TRBJ2-1	TRBD2	few	TGCAGCGCAATGGGGGGGACCTCCTACAATGAGCAGTTCTTC	CSAMGGTSYNEQFF
TRBV29-1	TRBJ2-1	TRBD2	few	TGCAGCGTTGAGGGCGGACTAGGCCCCAACAATGAGCAGTTCTTC	CSVEGGLGPNNEQFF
TRBV18	TRBJ1-4	NA	NA	TGTGCCAGCTCACCAACGACCGGGATGGCAGGGGAATTTGAAAAACTGTTTTTT	CASSPTTGMAGEFEKLFF
TRBV12-3/TRBV12-4	TRBJ2-2	NA	NA	TGTGCCAGCAGTCCTCGTATCACCGGGGAGCTGTTTTTT	CASSPRITGELFF
TRBV15	TRBJ1-2	NA	NA	TGTGCCACCAGCAGAGGCTTACGATCGGGTGGCTACACCTTC	CATSRGLRSGGYTF